This passage covers 3 T cell receptor beta chains from one sample sequenced in a study of Tregs in tolerant kidney transplant recipients (dated by TCRdb to the late 2010s). What the time point label conveys for this sample: blood sample drawn before combined kidney and bone marrow transplant. Library preparation used the immunoSEQ multiplex PCR assay. TCRdb's version of the immuneACCESS table is confined to in-frame rearrangements and falls short of the full clone set. An unresolved V gene accounts for under half of the shortfall where checked; the remainder is of unknown origin. Here the sample has over 50,000 clones; 75% to 90% occur a single time. The ten largest clones take up about 2% of the sample. The sample in question was Tregs from blood, obtained before the transplant. All receptors come from a human donor who received a combined kidney and bone marrow transplant.

The chain joins TRBV19 to TRBJ1-2, with 9 bases that match TRBD1. In germline, CDR1 is LNHDA, CDR2 SQIVND (reference sequence). Trimming cost V 1 base and J 8 bases; bases outside gene matches: 11. This CDR3 region has 16 residues. CDR3 sequence: CASSIGQGVRIGGYTF. The CDR3 region has the DNA TGTGCCAGTAGTATAGGACAGGGGGTTCGTATAGGAGGCTACACCTTC.

This clone was picked up one time. The chain couples TRBV5-4 to TRBJ2-5; 11 bases fit TRBD2. V was pared by 0 bases and J by 7 bases, with 8 bases of the junction left unmatched. The CDR3 is made up of 16 amino acids. The germline V gene encodes CDR1 SGHNT and CDR2 YYREEE (reference sequence). CDR3 protein: CASSLGGSGRAVTQYF. CDR3 DNA sequence: TGTGCCAGCAGCTTGGGAGGTAGCGGGAGGGCCGTGACCCAGTACTTC.

The sample holds one count of this clone. The chain carries TRBV6-5 and TRBJ2-1; TRBD1 might be the D (5 bases). Germline V lookup: CDR1 MNHEY, CDR2 SVGAGI. Trimming left V 6 bases short and J 3 bases short, with 9 bases between. The CDR3 is 13 residues long. CDR3 bases: TGTGCCAGCAGAGAAGACAGCTACAATGAGCAGTTCTTC. Its translation: CASREDSYNEQFF.